The 27 T cell receptor beta chains given below trace back to one sample, sequenced in a study of coeliac disease. Sequenced by immunoSEQ multiplex PCR; TCRdb stores in-frame clones only, minus some. The sample lists over 7,000 clones, approximately 60% occurring once. The sample taken for sequencing was intraepithelial lymphocytes from the gut. Source of these receptors: an older woman with celiac disease.

This chain links TRBV19 with TRBJ2-7; D gene unclear. The CDR3 has 14 residues. V was trimmed by 2 bases and J by 2 bases, leaving 10 bases between them. Germline V CDR1 and CDR2: LNHDA, SQIVND (reference sequence). The chain's CDR3 is CASSISVQTYEQYF. The CDR3 DNA reads as TGTGCCAGTAGTATAAGTGTACAAACCTACGAGCAGTACTTC.

This clone has only a few counts. The genes are TRBV9 and TRBJ2-7, with 7 bases lining up with TRBD1. The CDR3 is 15 amino acids. V was pared by 4 bases and J by 3 bases, with 10 bases of the junction left unmatched. Germline V gene data show CDR1 as SGDLS and CDR2 as YYNGEE. CDR3 residues: CASSTGTGAIYEQYF. The CDR3 region has the DNA TGTGCCAGCAGCACCGGAACAGGGGCCATCTACGAGCAGTACTTC. The whole variable domain, remainder taken from reference TRBV9 and TRBJ2-7, is DSGVTQTPKHLITATGQRVTLRCSPRSGDLSVYWYQQSLDQGLQFLIQYYNGEERAKGNILERFSAQQFPDLHSELNLSSLELGDSALYFCASSTGTGAIYEQYFGPGTRLTVT.

The chain has TRBV2 and TRBJ1-2; TRBD1 is a possible D gene (5 bases). The length of the CDR3 is 14 residues. V gave up 6 bases and J gave up 7 bases, with 18 bases separating them. Per germline, CDR1 SNHLY and CDR2 FYNNEI. Written as DNA, the CDR3 is TGTGCCAGCAGCCCGGGACTGCCGTTAGGTGGCTACACCTTC. The encoded protein is CASSPGLPLGGYTF.

This chain links TRBV5-6 with TRBJ1-3, with D perhaps TRBD1 (5 bases). The length of the CDR3 is 15 residues. Germline assignment: CDR1 SGHDT and CDR2 YYEEEE. V lost 1 base and J lost 6, with 14 bases in between. CDR3 loop: CASSLSGGAANTIYF. Here the CDR3 DNA reads TGTGCCAGCAGCTTGTCGGGCGGGGCGGCAAACACCATATATTTT.

This clone was seen a handful of times. The chain has TRBV6-6 and TRBJ2-7; 12 bases line up with TRBD2. Germline CDR1 is MNHNY and CDR2 is SVGAGI (reference sequence). The CDR3 extends over 15 amino acids. V lost 6 bases and J lost 1; bases outside the gene matches: 4. CDR3 nucleotides: TGTGCCAGCAGCCCTCTAGCGGGAGGGTCCTACGAGCAGTACTTC. It is translated as CASSPLAGGSYEQYF.

The J gene is TRBJ1-2, the V gene TRBV6-5, with unresolved D. The germline V gene encodes CDR1 MNHEY and CDR2 SVGAGI. The CDR3 is 16 residues long. Trimming removed 0 bases at V and 8 bases at J, with 19 bases between. The CDR3 sequence: CASSYSSYRGTQGYTF. DNA for the CDR3: TGTGCCAGCAGTTACTCGTCATATCGGGGTACTCAGGGCTACACCTTC.

This clone counts as medium-sized (0.01 to 0.1%). This CDR3 is CASSSTWNTEAFF. The CDR3 DNA follows: TGTGCCAGCAGTTCCACATGGAACACTGAAGCTTTCTTT. The rearrangement uses TRBV28 and TRBJ1-1; D is uncertain. Deletions cut 4 bases from V and 1 base from J, with 7 bases between. The CDR3 spans 13 residues. Per the germline V gene, CDR1 is MDHEN and CDR2 is SYDVKM. Looking up the rest from reference TRBV28 and TRBJ1-1 gives the full variable domain: DVKVTQSSRYLVKRTGEKVFLECVQDMDHENMFWYRQDPGLGLRLIYFSYDVKMKEKGDIPEGYSVSREKKERFSLILESASTNQTSMYLCASSSTWNTEAFFGQGTRLTVV.

The gene calls are TRBV7-3 and TRBJ2-5; 8 nucleotides match TRBD1. CDR1 SGHTA and CDR2 FQGTGA come from the germline V gene. The CDR3 totals 15 residues. V lost 5 bases to trimming and J lost 7 bases; unmatched junction nucleotides: 12. CDR3 in DNA: TGTGCCAGCAGCCCCGGGTGGGGACAGGCCCGGACCCAGTACTTC. This sequence encodes CASSPGWGQARTQYF. The full variable domain, its missing parts supplied by reference TRBV7-3 and TRBJ2-5, is GAGVSQTPSNKVTEKGKYVELRCDPISGHTALYWYRQSLGQGPEFLIYFQGTGAADDSGLPNDRFFAVRPEGSVSTLKIQRTERGDSAVYLCASSPGWGQARTQYFGPGTRLLVL.

The rearrangement joins TRBV9 to TRBJ2-7; D perhaps matches TRBD1 (6 bases). CDR1 SGDLS and CDR2 YYNGEE come from the germline V gene. This CDR3 spans 13 amino acids. V was clipped by 0 bases and J by 2 bases, with 6 bases between them. The CDR3 nucleotides are TGTGCCAGCAGCGTAGGGGGGCCCTACGAGCAGTACTTC. Protein product: CASSVGGPYEQYF.

This sequence joins TRBV6-4 and TRBJ2-3; D uncertain. CDR3 length equals 14 residues. CDR1 and CDR2 (germline): MRHNA, SNTAGT. Deletions cut 0 bases from V and 2 bases from J, with 6 bases between. CDR3 protein: CASSDSSSTDTQYF. The CDR3 DNA follows: TGTGCCAGCAGTGACTCTAGCTCCACAGATACGCAGTATTTT.

V and J are TRBV6-7 and TRBJ2-1; a possible D gene is TRBD2 (5 bases). TRBV6-7 is an ORF, and what it does is uncertain. CDR3 length: 11 residues. V lost 8 bases to trimming and J lost 9 bases, with 11 bases between them. The CDR3 loop reads CASEGSAEQFF. CDR3 bases: TGTGCCAGCGAAGGTAGCGCTGAGCAGTTCTTC.

V usage is TRBV10-3 and J usage is TRBJ2-6; tentatively, D is TRBD2 (6 bases). Germline V gene data show CDR1 as ENHRY and CDR2 as SYGVKD. The V end lost 3 bases, the J end lost 4 bases, and 10 bases lay between the germline ends. CDR3 size: 15 residues. DNA of the CDR3: TGTGCCATCAGTGACCCTAGCGCCGGGGCCAACGTCCTGACTTTC. Encoded protein: CAISDPSAGANVLTF.

The V gene is TRBV5-4, the J gene TRBJ2-2; 10 positions agree with TRBD1. Germline trimming cut 3 bases from V and 5 bases from J; bases unmatched to any gene: 4. The CDR3 extends over 15 amino acids. Germline-derived CDR1 and CDR2 are SGHNT and YYREEE (reference sequence). The CDR3 coding sequence is TGTGCCAGCAGCTCCGGGACAGGGGATACCGGGGAGCTGTTTTTT. Its translation is CASSSGTGDTGELFF.

The rearrangement uses TRBV6-6 and TRBJ1-5, with 8 bases that match TRBD1. Trimming removed 5 bases from V and 4 bases from J; junction bases left unmatched: 7. Germline-derived CDR1 and CDR2 are MNHNY and SVGAGI (reference sequence). The CDR3 sequence is 15 residues long. CDR3 loop: CASSHPGQGNQPQHF. In nucleotides, the CDR3 is TGTGCCAGCAGTCACCCTGGACAGGGAAATCAGCCCCAGCATTTT.

The V and J genes are TRBV27 and TRBJ1-5, with D perhaps TRBD1 (6 bases). The ends were cut back, 7 bases at V and 1 base at J, with 11 bases in the middle. The CDR3 runs to 14 residues. CDR1 and CDR2 (germline): MNHEY, SMNVEV (reference sequence). CDR3 DNA sequence: TGTGCCAGCAAAAAGGGGGGGAGCAATCAGCCCCAGCATTTT. This translates into CASKKGGSNQPQHF.

This chain connects TRBV14 to TRBJ2-5, with D possibly matching TRBD2 (5 bases). V lost 3 bases, J lost 1 base, and 15 bases lay in between. CDR1 and CDR2 from the germline V gene are SGHDN and FVKESK. This CDR3 spans 16 amino acids. DNA of the CDR3: TGTGCCAGCAGCCACCTCAGCGGAGAGGGCCAAGAGACCCAGTACTTC. Translated: CASSHLSGEGQETQYF.

This sequence joins TRBV6-6 and TRBJ2-3; D is possibly TRBD1 (5 bases). CDR1 and CDR2 from the germline V gene are MNHNY and SVGAGI (reference sequence). This CDR3 is built from 13 residues. Trimming took 10 bases from V and 6 from J, leaving 17 bases between them. In DNA, the CDR3 is TGTGCCACCAAAGGGGTTCTTAGTGATACGCAGTATTTT. This encodes CATKGVLSDTQYF.

The chain uses TRBV29-1 and TRBJ1-2, with unresolved D. The CDR3 loop spans 14 amino acids. V was trimmed by 0 bases and J by 2 bases, leaving 10 bases between them. In germline, CDR1 is SQVTM, CDR2 ANQGSEA. The CDR3 nucleotides read TGCAGCGTTGAAGATGTAAACCTAAACTATGGCTACACCTTC. Residues: CSVEDVNLNYGYTF. Full variable domain (missing parts from reference TRBV29-1 and TRBJ1-2): SAVISQKPSRDICQRGTSLTIQCQVDSQVTMMFWYRQQPGQSLTLIATANQGSEATYESGFVIDKFPISRPNLTFSTLTVSNMSPEDSSIYLCSVEDVNLNYGYTFGSGTRLTVV.

The chain uses TRBV5-8 and TRBJ2-7; D perhaps matches TRBD2 (7 bases). This CDR3 is built from 18 residues. Germline V CDR1 and CDR2: SGHTS, YDEGEE. With 3 bases removed from V and 4 bases from J, the gap between germline ends came to 26 bases. The CDR3 region has the DNA TGTGCCAGCAGCTGGCGGGGGCGAGGGCCCCTTCTTCGTTACGAGCAGTACTTC. It specifies CASSWRGRGPLLRYEQYF.

The V and J genes are TRBV27 and TRBJ1-2; TRBD1 matches 7 bases. This CDR3 region has 15 residues. Germline lookup yields CDR1 MNHEY and CDR2 SMNVEV (reference sequence). Losses at the gene ends were 0 bases for V and 8 bases for J; bases not matched to a gene: 9. CDR3 sequence: CASSLSPQGSEGYTF. The CDR3 DNA follows: TGTGCCAGCAGTTTATCCCCACAGGGGTCGGAGGGCTACACCTTC.

This clone was observed a handful of times. V usage is TRBV10-3 and J usage is TRBJ2-1; D may be TRBD2 (7 bases). This CDR3 is built from 18 residues. Trimming pared 0 bases from V and 5 bases from J, leaving 20 bases between. Germline loops: CDR1 ENHRY, CDR2 SYGVKD. CDR3: CAISESGHTRGGDNEQFF. The CDR3 DNA reads as TGTGCCATCAGTGAGTCAGGACACACGAGGGGGGGTGACAATGAGCAGTTCTTC.

The chain uses TRBV4-1 and TRBJ2-2; weak D call: TRBD2 (5 bases). Germline V gives CDR1 MGHRA, CDR2 YSYEKL. Trimming left V 3 bases short and J 4 bases short, with 9 bases between. The CDR3 contains 14 residues. CDR3 in amino acids: CASSQVRVTGELFF. The CDR3, as DNA: TGCGCCAGCAGCCAGGTGCGGGTCACCGGGGAGCTGTTTTTT.

The CDR3 DNA reads as TGTGCCAGCAGCTTAGACGGACTTAGGGAGCAGTTCTTC. Translated: CASSLDGLREQFF. The gene calls are TRBV7-3 and TRBJ2-1, with TRBD2 as a possible D gene (5 bases). V dropped 2 bases and J dropped 10 bases, with 12 bases sitting between them. The CDR3 length is 13 residues. Looked up from germline, CDR1 is SGHTA and CDR2 is FQGTGA.

The gene calls are TRBV28 and TRBJ1-6; D gene uncertain. V was clipped by 4 bases and J by 9 bases, with 19 bases between them. The CDR3 runs 16 residues. From germline, CDR1 is MDHEN and CDR2 SYDVKM. The CDR3 protein is CASSSSPLGRISPLHF. CDR3 sequence (DNA): TGTGCCAGCAGTTCCTCCCCCTTGGGCAGGATTTCACCCCTCCACTTT.

The chain joins TRBV4-3 to TRBJ1-6, with D hard to call. The CDR3 length is 16 residues. V was pared by 0 bases and J by 9 bases, with 15 bases between. Germline assignment: CDR1 LGHNA and CDR2 YSLEER. The CDR3 DNA is TGCGCCAGCAGCCAAGATTGGGCCGGAAAGAGTTCACCCCTCCACTTT. Amino acid sequence: CASSQDWAGKSSPLHF.

Of note for this clone: Other DNA sequences in this sample translate to the same CDR3. As DNA, the CDR3 is TGCGCCAGCAGCCAGTGGACAGGGGGGGGTGAAAAACTGTTTTTT. Amino acid sequence: CASSQWTGGGEKLFF. The chain couples TRBV4-1 to TRBJ1-4, with 10 bases identical to TRBD1. After removal of 3 bases from V and 7 bases from J, the junction contained 5 bases not matched to a gene. The CDR3 contains 15 residues. Germline assignment: CDR1 MGHRA and CDR2 YSYEKL.

The chain joins TRBV10-2 to TRBJ2-4; TRBD2 aligns across 8 bases. CDR3 length: 12 amino acids. The ends lost 6 bases at V and 8 bases at J; junction bases unmatched: 3. The V gene's germline CDR1 is WSHSY and CDR2 SAAADI. The CDR3 loop is CASSLRGDIQYF. CDR3 nucleotide sequence: TGCGCCAGCAGCCTGCGGGGGGACATTCAGTACTTC.